One TCR beta chain is described in this entry. Time point in this sample: pretreatment peripheral blood. The protocol was immunoSEQ multiplex PCR, while the TCRdb copy is restricted to in-frame clones and leaves out a portion. The sample gives approximately 52,000 clones, over 75% of which show up once; approximately 15% is in the top ten. This CDR3 is built from 14 residues. CDR1 MNHNS and CDR2 SASEGT come from the germline V gene. Trimming took 2 bases from V and 5 from J, leaving 10 bases between them. The data were taken from a study of PD-L1 blockade in urothelial cancer. Sequencing was performed on PBMCs, taken around atezolizumab (anti-PD-L1) treatment. The receptor comes from a man in his 70s with urothelial cancer. This chain uses TRBV6-1 with TRBJ1-5, with D possibly being TRBD1 (6 bases). The CDR3 spells CASSEPGHHQPQHF. In DNA form, the CDR3 reads TGTGCCAGCAGTGAACCGGGACACCATCAGCCCCAGCATTTT.